The clone carrying this T cell receptor (delta chain) rates as medium-sized. A read error may be the cause here, since a much bigger clone is one base away. This specimen belongs to a study of gamma-delta chains in newborns, infants, children. Study summary: Innate gammadelta T cells reportedly expand polyclonally right after birth, driven by microbial exposure, per the title.

TCRdb redid clone calling on the reads using CATT. The sample gives some 4,000 delta-chain clones, approximately 3% of which show up once; about 10% is in the top ten. Germline V gives CDR1 GEAIGNYY, CDR2 EKD. The CDR3 consists of 13 residues. Trimming removed 0 bases at V and 6 bases at J, with 7 bases between. The sequence came from a child who was a newborn, infant or young child, either healthy, febrile or measles-vaccinated (not recorded which). The rearrangement uses TRDV2 and TRDJ2; D is perhaps TRDD3 (6 bases). Input material: blood. The CDR3 DNA sequence: TGTGCCTGTGACACCTGGGGGGCAGCACAACTCTTCTTT. Translating gives CACDTWGAAQLFF.